Below are 30 T cell receptor beta chains sequenced from a single sample in a study of blood T cell repertoires in COVID-19. Here immunoSEQ multiplex PCR was the method, and the copy in TCRdb shows in-frame clones only, minus some. In the table there are 140,000 to 150,000 clones, 80% to 90% of which are singletons. The sequencing sample was made of peripheral blood. Source of these receptors: a woman in her forties or fifties with active or convalescent COVID-19.

The CDR3 loop is CASSSRSSYEQYF. The CDR3 DNA is TGTGCCAGCAGCTCCCGGAGCTCCTACGAGCAGTACTTC. The chain uses TRBV7-2 and TRBJ2-7; unclear D gene. Per the germline V gene, CDR1 is SGHTA and CDR2 is FQGNSA. The length of the CDR3 is 13 residues. V was cut by 4 bases and J by 0 bases, with 7 bases left in between. Full variable domain (remainder filled in from reference TRBV7-2 and TRBJ2-7): GAGVSQSPSNKVTEKGKDVELRCDPISGHTALYWYRQSLGQGLEFLIYFQGNSAPDKSGLPSDRFSAERTGGSVSTLTIQRTQQEDSAVYLCASSSRSSYEQYFGPGTRLTVT.

This sequence joins TRBV3-1 (or the pseudogene TRBV3-2) and TRBJ1-2; D is undetermined. Germline V CDR1 and CDR2: LGHDT, YNNKEL (reference sequence). This CDR3 comprises 14 residues. With 3 bases removed from V and 4 bases from J, the gap between germline ends came to 12 bases. The CDR3 sequence: CASSHRSGGYGYTF. The CDR3, as DNA: TGTGCCAGCAGCCACCGCAGTGGCGGCTATGGCTACACCTTC.

The chain recombines TRBV29-1 with TRBJ2-7; weak D call: TRBD2 (5 bases). The CDR3 loop spans 14 amino acids. In germline, CDR1 is SQVTM, CDR2 ANQGSEA. Trimming removed 6 bases from V and 0 bases from J, with 15 bases in between. CDR3 in DNA: TGCAGCGTCGTGACTCGAGGGAGCTCCTACGAGCAGTACTTC. Translated: CSVVTRGSSYEQYF.

CDR3 sequence reads: CASSPRGSNYGYTF. CDR3 sequence (DNA): TGTGCCAGTAGTCCCAGGGGTTCTAACTATGGCTACACCTTC. The rearrangement joins TRBV19 to TRBJ1-2; the D gene is possibly TRBD1 (6 bases). Trimming left V 5 bases short and J 0 bases short, with 10 bases between. CDR3 length equals 14 residues. CDR1 is LNHDA and CDR2 is SQIVND in the germline V gene (reference sequence).

This clone came up once. The chain links TRBV5-4 to TRBJ1-3; unclear D gene. The CDR3 sequence is 12 residues long. Germline V gene data show CDR1 as SGHNT and CDR2 as YYREEE (reference sequence). Trimming removed 7 bases from V and 0 bases from J, with 5 bases in between. CDR3 DNA sequence: TGTGCCAGCCAGGACTCTGGAAACACCATATATTTT. As protein: CASQDSGNTIYF.

The chain uses TRBV19 and TRBJ1-1; tentatively, D is TRBD1 (6 bases). The CDR3 is 15 residues long. Germline V gives CDR1 LNHDA, CDR2 SQIVND (reference sequence). V lost 7 bases to trimming and J lost 2 bases, with 17 bases between them. CDR3 in amino acids: CASIPPGTTNTEAFF. The CDR3 nucleotides read TGTGCCAGTATCCCTCCGGGGACAACTAACACTGAAGCTTTCTTT.

V is TRBV28 and J is TRBJ1-1; TRBD1 matches at 10 bases. The trim removed 7 bases at V and 3 bases at J, leaving 8 bases unmatched. The CDR3 loop spans 15 amino acids. Looked up from germline, CDR1 is MDHEN and CDR2 is SYDVKM. Here the CDR3 DNA reads TGTGCCAGCATCTCTTGGGGACAGGGGTACACTGAAGCTTTCTTT. The encoded protein is CASISWGQGYTEAFF.

V gene TRBV2 combines with J gene TRBJ2-2; D is ambiguous. CDR1 is SNHLY, CDR2 FYNNEI, per germline. CDR3 size: 14 residues. Trimming took off 3 bases at V and 4 bases at J, with 9 bases between the two ends. The CDR3, as DNA: TGTGCCAGCAGTGAGTTGGCCCCCACCGGGGAGCTGTTTTTT. Amino acid sequence: CASSELAPTGELFF.

This clone has only a few counts. The rearrangement uses TRBV3-1 (or the pseudogene TRBV3-2) and TRBJ1-6, with unresolved D. This CDR3 is 13 amino acids long. The V end lost 8 bases, the J end lost 4 bases, and 9 bases lay between the germline ends. Looked up from germline, CDR1 is LGHDT and CDR2 is YNNKEL (reference sequence). CDR3 in amino acids: CASALGYNSPLHF. For the CDR3, the DNA is TGTGCCAGCGCTCTCGGTTATAATTCACCCCTCCACTTT.

The chain recombines TRBV2 with TRBJ2-2; TRBD2 matches 10 bases. Per germline, CDR1 SNHLY and CDR2 FYNNEI. V lost 6 bases, J lost 3 bases, and 7 bases stayed unmatched. The CDR3 totals 16 residues. Here the CDR3 reads CASRPLAGAYTGELFF. The CDR3 DNA follows: TGTGCCAGCAGACCCCTAGCGGGGGCCTACACCGGGGAGCTGTTTTTT.

The chain couples TRBV30 to TRBJ2-5; 9 bases line up with TRBD2. Germline V lookup: CDR1 GTSNPN, CDR2 SVGIG (reference sequence). The CDR3 has 15 amino acids. Trimming cost V 1 base and J 1 base; bases outside gene matches: 4. In DNA form, the CDR3 reads TGTGCCTGGAGTGCAAGCGGGAGGCTCCAAGAGACCCAGTACTTC. Residues: CAWSASGRLQETQYF.

The J gene is TRBJ1-1, the V gene TRBV6-2 or TRBV6-3, with D possibly matching TRBD1 (5 bases). V lost 5 bases to trimming and J lost 3 bases, with 22 bases between them. The CDR3 extends over 17 amino acids. Per the germline V gene, CDR1 is MNHEY and CDR2 is SVGEGT. Written as DNA, the CDR3 is TGTGCCAGCAGTCCCTTAGGATCGCGAGGGGAGGACACTGAAGCTTTCTTT. Its translation: CASSPLGSRGEDTEAFF.

V and J are TRBV5-5 and TRBJ1-5; D possibly corresponds to TRBD1 (6 bases). V lost 2 bases and J 0 bases, leaving 9 bases between the germline ends. The CDR3 runs to 15 residues. Germline V gene lookup returns CDR1 SGHKS and CDR2 YYEKEE (reference sequence). The CDR3 region has the DNA TGTGCCAGCAGCTTAGCGGGGGCTAGCAATCAGCCCCAGCATTTT. Translation: CASSLAGASNQPQHF.

This chain joins TRBV9 and TRBJ1-3; 8 bases are a match to TRBD1. The CDR3 contains 15 residues. In germline, CDR1 is SGDLS, CDR2 YYNGEE. Trimming removed 0 bases from V and 4 bases from J; junction bases left unmatched: 3. In DNA form, the CDR3 reads TGTGCCAGCAGCGTAGATCCAGGGGGCGGAAACACCATATATTTT. Protein sequence: CASSVDPGGGNTIYF.

The chain carries TRBV5-5 and TRBJ1-2, with 8 bases fitting TRBD1. The CDR3 spans 15 residues. The junction had 8 bases not matched to a gene; V was cut back by 0 bases and J by 7 bases. The germline CDR1 and CDR2 sequences are SGHKS and YYEKEE (reference sequence). The chain's CDR3 is CASSLGTGQRSGYTF. CDR3 nucleotide sequence: TGTGCCAGCAGCTTGGGGACAGGGCAGAGGTCTGGCTACACCTTC.

V is TRBV10-3 and J is TRBJ2-7, with 9 bases fitting TRBD1. The CDR3 sequence is 16 residues long. CDR1 is ENHRY and CDR2 is SYGVKD in the germline V gene. The V gene end was trimmed by 2 bases and the J gene end by 5 bases; junction bases not matched to a gene: 10. CDR3 sequence: CAISELWDRDENEQYF. The CDR3 DNA reads TGTGCCATCAGTGAGCTCTGGGACAGGGATGAGAACGAGCAGTACTTC.

The rearrangement joins TRBV30 to TRBJ1-2; no clear D. CDR1 and CDR2 (germline): GTSNPN, SVGIG (reference sequence). The CDR3 consists of 12 residues. Trimming pared 5 bases from V and 4 bases from J, leaving 11 bases between. CDR3 in amino acids: CAWGWPAYGYTF. CDR3 sequence (DNA): TGTGCCTGGGGTTGGCCTGCCTATGGCTACACCTTC.

This clone is a singleton in its sample. V usage is TRBV6-5 and J usage is TRBJ1-3; D is undetermined. V was cut by 6 bases and J by 1 base, with 13 bases left in between. Germline V gene data show CDR1 as MNHEY and CDR2 as SVGAGI. The CDR3 has 15 amino acids. This chain's CDR3 is CASRRATGSGNTIYF. Written as DNA, the CDR3 is TGTGCCAGCAGGCGGGCTACGGGTTCTGGAAACACCATATATTTT.

This chain connects TRBV30 to TRBJ1-3, with unresolved D. Germline assignment: CDR1 GTSNPN and CDR2 SVGIG (reference sequence). Between the trimmed V and J ends, which lost 5 bases and 4 bases, there was a span of 21 bases. The CDR3 consists of 16 residues. CDR3 DNA: TGTGCCTGGCTCGATCCTATCGGCGGTTTAGGAAACACCATATATTTT. It encodes CAWLDPIGGLGNTIYF.

The chain joins TRBV6-2 or TRBV6-3 to TRBJ2-5; D remains unclear. The germline gives CDR1 MNHEY, CDR2 SVGEGT. This CDR3 comprises 14 residues. With 2 bases removed from V and 5 bases from J, the gap between germline ends came to 12 bases. CDR3 loop: CASSYGGAQETQYF. The CDR3 bases are TGTGCCAGCAGTTACGGCGGCGCGCAGGAGACCCAGTACTTC.

This chain joins TRBV27 and TRBJ1-6; D is undetermined. V lost 4 bases and J 5 bases, leaving 12 bases between the germline ends. CDR3 length: 15 residues. Germline V lookup: CDR1 MNHEY, CDR2 SMNVEV (reference sequence). In DNA, the CDR3 is TGTGCCAGCAGTTCCGGTTCCGGGAATAATTCACCCCTCCACTTT. Its protein is CASSSGSGNNSPLHF.

The chain recombines TRBV30 with TRBJ1-2; D is unresolved. CDR3 length: 14 amino acids. The germline V and J ends were trimmed by 3 bases and 0 bases, with 11 bases remaining between them. Germline V lookup: CDR1 GTSNPN, CDR2 SVGIG (reference sequence). The CDR3: CAWRSVPSNYGYTF. CDR3 in DNA: TGTGCCTGGAGATCAGTACCCTCTAACTATGGCTACACCTTC.

V usage is TRBV7-2 and J usage is TRBJ1-2; 7 nucleotides agree with TRBD1. Unmatched junction bases numbered 6, after V lost 3 bases and J lost 5 bases. The CDR3 length is 14 residues. CDR1 SGHTA and CDR2 FQGNSA come from the germline V gene. CDR3 sequence reads: CASSFGQALYGYTF. CDR3 DNA: TGTGCCAGCAGCTTCGGACAGGCTCTATATGGCTACACCTTC.

The chain's CDR3 is CASIQVRTGGAKTHYTF. The CDR3 DNA is TGTGCCAGCATCCAGGTCCGGACAGGGGGGGCTAAAACTCACTACACCTTC. The chain combines TRBV28 with TRBJ1-2; 10 nucleotides match TRBD1. There are 17 residues in the CDR3. J gave up 10 bases and V 7 bases, and 21 bases lay outside the gene matches. The germline gives CDR1 MDHEN, CDR2 SYDVKM.

The chain has TRBV7-8 and TRBJ2-3; 8 nucleotides align to TRBD1. The CDR3 is 14 residues long. The V gene end was trimmed by 4 bases and the J gene end by 9 bases; junction bases not matched to a gene: 9. CDR1 and CDR2 (germline): SGHVS, FQNEAQ. CDR3 protein: CASSSATGERTQYF. DNA for the CDR3: TGTGCCAGCAGCTCAGCGACAGGGGAAAGGACGCAGTATTTT.

J is TRBJ1-4 and V is TRBV11-2; D unresolved. This CDR3 comprises 13 residues. V was clipped by 3 bases and J by 8 bases, with 10 bases between them. Per germline, CDR1 SGHAT and CDR2 FQNNGV. CDR3 nucleotides: TGTGCCAGCAGCTTCAGCGGGTCAGAAAAACTGTTTTTT. Translating gives CASSFSGSEKLFF.

CDR3: CASSYQGGAGYTF. The CDR3 DNA follows: TGTGCCAGCAGTTACCAGGGAGGCGCAGGCTACACCTTC. This chain joins TRBV6-5 and TRBJ1-2; TRBD1 might be the D (5 bases). The CDR3 is made up of 13 amino acids. Per germline, CDR1 MNHEY and CDR2 SVGAGI. The V gene lost 2 bases and the J gene lost 8 bases, with 12 bases spanning the gap.

The V gene is TRBV18, the J gene TRBJ2-6, with a weak D call TRBD1 (6 bases). This CDR3 spans 16 amino acids. The V gene's germline CDR1 is KGHSH and CDR2 LQKENI. With 1 base removed from V and 4 bases from J, the gap between germline ends came to 11 bases. CDR3 sequence reads: CASSPQQGRGANVLTF. The CDR3 DNA reads TGTGCCAGCTCACCACAGCAGGGGCGCGGGGCCAACGTCCTGACTTTC.

The rearrangement uses TRBV14 and TRBJ1-6; the D gene is possibly TRBD1 (5 bases). The germline V gene encodes CDR1 SGHDN and CDR2 FVKESK. The CDR3 has 13 amino acids. Trimming removed 4 bases from V and 10 bases from J, with 11 bases in between. The CDR3 bases are TGTGCCAGCAGCCGAACAGGCCAATCACCCCTCCACTTT. This translates into CASSRTGQSPLHF.

CDR3 bases: TGTGCCAGCAGCCTAAACGGGGGATACAATGAGCAGTTCTTC. Translating it yields CASSLNGGYNEQFF. This chain links TRBV7-3 with TRBJ2-1; possibly TRBD2 for D (6 bases). There are 14 residues in the CDR3. CDR1 and CDR2 (germline): SGHTA, FQGTGA. V gave up 5 bases and J gave up 4 bases, with 12 bases separating them.